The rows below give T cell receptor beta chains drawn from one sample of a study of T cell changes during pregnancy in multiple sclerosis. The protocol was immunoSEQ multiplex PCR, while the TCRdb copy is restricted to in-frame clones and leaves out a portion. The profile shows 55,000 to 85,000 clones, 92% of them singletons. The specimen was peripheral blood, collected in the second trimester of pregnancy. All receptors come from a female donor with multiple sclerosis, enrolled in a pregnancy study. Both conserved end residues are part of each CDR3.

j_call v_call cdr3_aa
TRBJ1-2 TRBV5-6 CASGPWRTGGSYGYTF
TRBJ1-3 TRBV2 CASSTEGQSKTIYF
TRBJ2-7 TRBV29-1 CSVEGQGYEQYF
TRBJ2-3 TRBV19 CASSIDGPSGGAGDTQYF
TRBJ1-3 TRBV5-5 CASSLWGPGNTIYF
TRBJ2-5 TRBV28 CASRKERELAGGETQYF
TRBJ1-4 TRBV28 CASSRDSLNEKLFF
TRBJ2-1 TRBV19 CASSMTSLISYNEQFF
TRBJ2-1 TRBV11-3 CASSDPGLATRGEQFF
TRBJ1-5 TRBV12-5 CASGLGKSGTGGFLGSNQPQHF
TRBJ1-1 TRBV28 CASSTGPSTEAFF
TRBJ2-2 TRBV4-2 CASSQFFQGIVNTGELFF
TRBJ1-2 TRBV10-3 CAISESVYGYTF
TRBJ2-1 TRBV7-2 CASRPAIGNNEQFF
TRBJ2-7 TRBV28 CASSLLAGVYDRYEQYF
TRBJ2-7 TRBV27 CASSSGTGGYEQYF
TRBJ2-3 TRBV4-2 CASSQDPVTDTQYF
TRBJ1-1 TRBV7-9 CASSRGGQGEAFF
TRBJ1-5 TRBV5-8 CASSLGQVSNQPQHF
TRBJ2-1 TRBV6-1 CASSEASDRGGPRNEQFF
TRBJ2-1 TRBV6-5 CASRKGIEQFF
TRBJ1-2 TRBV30 CAWSKAGADGYTF
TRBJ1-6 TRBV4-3 CASSLGTGGNSPLHF
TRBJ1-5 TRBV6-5 CASREAGQPQHF
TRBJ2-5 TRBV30 CAWNPTSGVETQYF